These 28 T cell receptor beta chains came from one sample sequenced in a study of blood T cell repertoires in COVID-19. TCRdb's table, derived via immunoSEQ multiplex PCR, lists solely in-frame clones and lacks some. The sample lists some 120,000 clones; around 78% were seen once. The sample comprised peripheral blood. The receptors shown here come from a man younger than 40 with acute or convalescent COVID-19.

This chain uses TRBV6-5 with TRBJ1-1; possible D gene TRBD1, 5 bases. The V gene lost 5 bases and the J gene lost 4 bases, with 14 bases spanning the gap. Germline values: CDR1 MNHEY, CDR2 SVGAGI. CDR3 length: 14 amino acids. The CDR3: CASSPGPGGTEAFF. The CDR3, as DNA: TGTGCCAGCAGTCCGGGACCCGGGGGCACTGAAGCTTTCTTT.

The genes are TRBV29-1 and TRBJ1-2; D remains ambiguous. Between the trimmed V and J ends, which lost 6 bases and 2 bases, there was a span of 16 bases. The CDR3 loop spans 14 amino acids. Per germline, CDR1 SQVTM and CDR2 ANQGSEA. This CDR3 reads CSVGEREENYGYTF. CDR3 sequence (DNA): TGCAGCGTCGGGGAGCGGGAGGAGAACTATGGCTACACCTTC.

The chain is built from TRBV11-2 and TRBJ1-2, with TRBD1 identical over 7 bases. Looked up from germline, CDR1 is SGHAT and CDR2 is FQNNGV. The CDR3 totals 15 residues. V trimming: 0 bases; J trimming: 2 bases; junction bases outside the gene matches: 3. DNA of the CDR3: TGTGCCAGCAGCTTAGATCGGGACAGAAACTATGGCTACACCTTC. Its protein is CASSLDRDRNYGYTF. Using reference TRBV11-2 and TRBJ1-2 for the parts outside the CDR3, the full variable domain is EAGVAQSPRYKIIEKRQSVAFWCNPISGHATLYWYQQILGQGPKLLIQFQNNGVVDDSQLPKDRFSAERLKGVDSTLKIQPAKLEDSAVYLCASSLDRDRNYGYTFGSGTRLTVV.

The chain uses TRBV4-1 and TRBJ2-7; 10 bases are shared with TRBD2. CDR1 and CDR2 from the germline V gene are MGHRA and YSYEKL. CDR3 length: 16 residues. V gave up 0 bases and J gave up 6 bases; unmatched junction bases: 8. DNA of the CDR3: TGCGCCAGCAGCCAAGAGCTAGCGGGAGACGGGACCGAGCAGTACGTC. Translated: CASSQELAGDGTEQYV.

This sequence joins TRBV9 and TRBJ1-5; 8 bases align to TRBD1. CDR3 length equals 14 residues. Germline values: CDR1 SGDLS, CDR2 YYNGEE. V shed 3 bases, J shed 3 bases, and the junction held 2 bases outside the gene matches. Written as DNA, the CDR3 is TGTGCCAGCAGCGGACAGGGGAACAATCAGCCCCAGCATTTT. The encoded protein is CASSGQGNNQPQHF.

This rearrangement joins TRBV5-5 to TRBJ1-3; perhaps TRBD1 as D (6 bases). V gave up 1 base and J gave up 4 bases, with 9 bases separating them. The CDR3 has 14 residues. Germline CDR1 is SGHKS and CDR2 is YYEKEE (reference sequence). The CDR3 spells CASSLSGAGNTIYF. CDR3 nucleotides: TGTGCCAGCAGCTTGTCAGGGGCCGGAAACACCATATATTTT.

J is TRBJ2-2 and V is TRBV7-6; 11 bases are shared with TRBD2. The germline CDR1 and CDR2 sequences are SGHVS and FNYEAQ. CDR3 length equals 15 residues. Trimming took 5 bases from V and 4 from J; bases not matched to a gene: 3. The CDR3 DNA follows: TGTGCCAGCAGCGATGGGACTAGCGGCACCGGGGAGCTGTTTTTT. Translated, it gives CASSDGTSGTGELFF.

The J gene is TRBJ1-5, the V gene TRBV20-1; D is uncertain. The CDR3 sequence is 12 residues long. Between the trimmed V and J ends, which lost 3 bases and 3 bases, there was a span of 6 bases. Germline V gene sequence: CDR1 DFQATT, CDR2 SNEGSKA (reference sequence). DNA for the CDR3: TGCAGTGCTAGTAATAACAATCAGCCCCAGCATTTT. This translates into CSASNNNQPQHF.

The V gene is TRBV10-3, the J gene TRBJ2-5; 8 nucleotides align to TRBD2. Germline V gene sequence: CDR1 ENHRY, CDR2 SYGVKD. V lost 2 bases, J lost 1 base, and 3 bases stayed unmatched. This CDR3 has 15 residues. The CDR3 reads CAISERRGAQETQYF. The DNA for the CDR3 is TGTGCCATCAGTGAGAGGCGGGGGGCCCAAGAGACCCAGTACTTC.

The chain employs TRBV25-1 and TRBJ2-7; D unclear. CDR3 length equals 15 residues. The ends were cut back, 1 base at V and 0 bases at J, with 10 bases in the middle. Germline CDR1 MGHDK, CDR2 SYGVNS. CDR3 sequence: CASSEWRSRSYEQYF. DNA of the CDR3: TGTGCCAGCAGTGAATGGCGGAGCCGCTCCTACGAGCAGTACTTC.

The chain carries TRBV6-5 and TRBJ1-3, with TRBD1 identical over 7 bases. Per the germline V gene, CDR1 is MNHEY and CDR2 is SVGAGI. After removal of 5 bases from V and 0 bases from J, the junction contained 4 bases not matched to a gene. The CDR3 length is 15 residues. The CDR3 reads CASSRGQNSGNTIYF. CDR3 coding DNA: TGTGCCAGCAGTCGGGGACAGAACTCTGGAAACACCATATATTTT.

V and J are TRBV19 and TRBJ1-5, with TRBD1 matching over 10 bases. Trimming removed 5 bases from V and 1 base from J; junction bases left unmatched: 5. The germline gives CDR1 LNHDA, CDR2 SQIVND (reference sequence). The CDR3 is 16 residues long. The CDR3 region has the DNA TGTGCCAGTAGTTTATGGACAGGGGGAAGCAATCAGCCCCAGCATTTT. Translation gives CASSLWTGGSNQPQHF.

V gene TRBV6-5 combines with J gene TRBJ2-3, with D tentatively TRBD1 (5 bases). Trimming took off 7 bases at V and 2 bases at J, with 16 bases between the two ends. The CDR3 totals 15 residues. Germline V CDR1 and CDR2: MNHEY, SVGAGI. CDR3: CASTDQRGITDTQYF. CDR3 nucleotide sequence: TGTGCCAGCACGGACCAAAGGGGTATCACAGATACGCAGTATTTT.

The CDR3 sequence is CASSIDRGSPLHF. CDR3 coding DNA: TGTGCCAGTAGTATAGATCGCGGAAGCCCCCTCCACTTT. The chain uses TRBV19 and TRBJ1-6; D uncertain. The CDR3 is 13 amino acids. Looked up from germline, CDR1 is LNHDA and CDR2 is SQIVND (reference sequence). With 0 bases removed from V and 13 bases from J, the gap between germline ends came to 10 bases.

The chain couples TRBV30 to TRBJ1-2; unclear D gene. CDR1 is GTSNPN, CDR2 SVGIG, per germline (reference sequence). The CDR3 is made up of 13 amino acids. V was clipped by 0 bases and J by 4 bases, with 9 bases between them. The CDR3 DNA is TGTGCCTGGAGTGTTCAGGTGGGCTATGGCTACACCTTC. Protein sequence: CAWSVQVGYGYTF.

V gene TRBV19 combines with J gene TRBJ1-4; 7 nucleotides match TRBD1. CDR1 and CDR2 from the germline V gene are LNHDA and SQIVND (reference sequence). V lost 6 bases to trimming and J lost 0 bases; unmatched junction nucleotides: 4. The CDR3 sequence is 15 residues long. CDR3 region: CASRPTGATNEKLFF. The CDR3, as DNA: TGTGCCAGTAGGCCAACAGGGGCAACTAATGAAAAACTGTTTTTT.

The chain couples TRBV6-5 to TRBJ2-3; weak D call: TRBD1 (6 bases). V gave up 6 bases and J gave up 4 bases, with 17 bases separating them. The CDR3 has 15 amino acids. Germline loops: CDR1 MNHEY, CDR2 SVGAGI. The CDR3 DNA is TGTGCCAGCAGCTACGGGACAATTGGCTCAGATACGCAGTATTTT. This sequence encodes CASSYGTIGSDTQYF.

Judged by abundance, this clone is medium-sized. One end of the junction does not line up with germline, which may come from a read error. The genes are TRBV15 and TRBJ1-6, with TRBD1 matching over 7 bases. This CDR3 has 15 residues. From germline, CDR1 is LNHNV and CDR2 YYDKDF (reference sequence). In DNA, the CDR3 is TGTGCCACCAGCGGAGAGGGGGCGCGTAATTCACCCCTCCACTTT. This encodes CATSGEGARNSPLHF. The full variable domain, rest sourced from reference TRBV15 and TRBJ1-6, is DAMVIQNPRYQVTQFGKPVTLSCSQTLNHNVMYWYQQKSSQAPKLLFHYYDKDFNNEADTPDNFQSRRPNTSFCFLDIRSPGLGDTAMYLCATSGEGARNSPLHFGNGTRLTVT.

The chain is built from TRBV30 and TRBJ2-1; 9 nucleotides match TRBD2. The V and J ends lost 2 bases and 1 base, in that order; junction bases with no gene match: 6. CDR1 and CDR2 (germline): GTSNPN, SVGIG (reference sequence). This CDR3 has 16 residues. The DNA of the CDR3 is TGTGCCTGGAGTACAACGGGACTAGCTTCCTACAATGAGCAGTTCTTC. Its translation: CAWSTTGLASYNEQFF.

The chain employs TRBV29-1 and TRBJ2-3; 8 positions agree with TRBD2. In germline, CDR1 is SQVTM, CDR2 ANQGSEA. V shed 6 bases and J 1 base; nucleotides not matched to a gene: 9. The CDR3 totals 15 residues. The CDR3 protein is CSVAGLGFGTDTQYF. CDR3 nucleotide sequence: TGCAGCGTCGCGGGACTAGGGTTCGGCACAGATACGCAGTATTTT.

As DNA, the CDR3 is TGTGCCACCGGAATAGCGGGGGGGGTCACCGGGGAGCTGTTTTTT. This encodes CATGIAGGVTGELFF. The chain employs TRBV27 and TRBJ2-2; 11 bases line up with TRBD2. Germline V gene sequence: CDR1 MNHEY, CDR2 SMNVEV (reference sequence). V shed 10 bases and J 4 bases; nucleotides not matched to a gene: 8. This CDR3 is 15 amino acids long.

The CDR3 nucleotides are TGTGCCACCAGCAGAGATAGACAGGGGGCGAGCTCCTACGAGCAGTACGTC. Translated, it gives CATSRDRQGASSYEQYV. The chain carries TRBV15 and TRBJ2-7; 10 bases fit TRBD1. Losses at the gene ends were 0 bases for V and 0 bases for J; bases not matched to a gene: 5. Germline values: CDR1 LNHNV, CDR2 YYDKDF (reference sequence). The CDR3 runs to 17 residues.

This clone was picked up one time. This rearrangement joins TRBV19 to TRBJ2-5, with 12 bases aligning to TRBD2. The length of the CDR3 is 15 residues. Germline-derived CDR1 and CDR2 are LNHDA and SQIVND (reference sequence). The V gene end was trimmed by 5 bases and the J gene end by 5 bases; junction bases not matched to a gene: 6. CDR3 residues: CASSSSGGATETQYF. The CDR3 nucleotides are TGTGCCAGTAGTTCTAGCGGGGGGGCTACGGAGACCCAGTACTTC.

The rearrangement joins TRBV9 to TRBJ1-3; D is undetermined. The V end lost 5 bases, the J end lost 0 bases, and 9 bases lay between the germline ends. Germline V lookup: CDR1 SGDLS, CDR2 YYNGEE. The CDR3 sequence is 14 residues long. The CDR3 is CASSQIHSGNTIYF. The CDR3 DNA sequence: TGTGCCAGCAGTCAGATTCACTCTGGAAACACCATATATTTT.

The chain carries TRBV6-5 and TRBJ2-7; TRBD1 matches 10 bases. Germline V lookup: CDR1 MNHEY, CDR2 SVGAGI. Trimming at V came to 6 bases and at J to 9 bases, leaving 11 bases not matched to a gene. The CDR3 is 14 amino acids. The DNA of the CDR3 is TGTGCCAGCAGAAAGACAGGGGGCGGAGGGGGGCAGTACGTC. It is translated as CASRKTGGGGGQYV.

The chain couples TRBV15 to TRBJ2-3; 7 bases map to TRBD2. V gave up 1 base and J gave up 4 bases; unmatched junction bases: 5. Germline values: CDR1 LNHNV, CDR2 YYDKDF (reference sequence). The CDR3 consists of 15 residues. CDR3 nucleotide sequence: TGTGCCACCAGCAGAGCCGTGCGGGAGTCAGATACGCAGTATTTT. Residues: CATSRAVRESDTQYF.

V and J are TRBV19 and TRBJ1-4, with 7 bases that match TRBD1. The ends lost 8 bases at V and 7 bases at J; junction bases unmatched: 10. CDR1 and CDR2 from the germline V gene are LNHDA and SQIVND (reference sequence). The CDR3 spans 14 residues. The CDR3 loop reads CASSLDRVTEKLFF. The CDR3 DNA follows: TGTGCCAGTTCGCTCGACAGGGTCACTGAAAAACTGTTTTTT. Filled out from reference TRBV19 and TRBJ1-4, the complete variable domain reads DGGITQSPKYLFRKEGQNVTLSCEQNLNHDAMYWYRQDPGQGLRLIYYSQIVNDFQKGDIAEGYSVSREKKESFPLTVTSAQKNPTAFYLCASSLDRVTEKLFFGSGTQLSVL.

The chain carries TRBV13 and TRBJ1-1; D gene unclear. The V end was cut by 2 bases, the J end by 1 base, with 8 bases between. Germline-derived CDR1 and CDR2 are PRHDT and FYEKMQ (reference sequence). The CDR3 totals 14 residues. CDR3 region: CASSLMAGNTEAFF. Here the CDR3 DNA reads TGTGCCAGCAGCTTAATGGCAGGGAACACTGAAGCTTTCTTT. The whole variable domain, remainder taken from reference TRBV13 and TRBJ1-1, is AAGVIQSPRHLIKEKRETATLKCYPIPRHDTVYWYQQGPGQDPQFLISFYEKMQSDKGSIPDRFSAQQFSDYHSELNMSSLELGDSALYFCASSLMAGNTEAFFGQGTRLTVV.